The source of this T cell receptor (beta chain) is a study of blood T cells in healthy people across ages. Findings and limits, study-wide: Because donor CMV status was unknown, expanded clonotype changes were possibly confounded.

In its sample, this clonotype was seen a few times. Its specificity is unknown. The second PCR ran roughly 7 to 11 cycles with a sample-barcoded 5' primer and J-beta primers. All cDNA molecules were each tagged by a template-switch adaptor with 12 random nucleotides. TCRdb processed the 5' RACE reads anew with MiXCR; each CDR3 protein has one entry. The repertoire holds about 1.5 million distinct CDR3 sequences, approximately 43% seen once, with under 5% in the top ten. The CDR3 is 13 amino acids. Looked up from germline, CDR1 is SGHRS and CDR2 is YFSETQ. V was trimmed by 1 base and J by 5 bases, leaving 9 bases between them.

The rearrangement links TRBV5-1 to TRBJ2-5; D uncertain. The sequencing input was blood. The receptor comes from a woman under 30 in good health. The CDR3, as DNA: TGCGCCAGCAGCTTGACATCGCCGGAGACCCAGTACTTC. Amino acid sequence: CASSLTSPETQYF. Supplemented by reference TRBV5-1 and TRBJ2-5, the full variable domain reads KAGVTQTPRYLIKTRGQQVTLSCSPISGHRSVSWYQQTPGQGLQFLFEYFSETQRNKGNFPGRFSGRQFSNSRSEMNVSTLELGDSALYLCASSLTSPETQYFGPGTRLLVL.